Detailed here is one T cell receptor (beta chain). The source of the sample is a study of shared clonotypes between healthy human individuals. Authors' data handling: Filtering of immunoSEQ junctional sequences could not match full-length read filtering. Profiling relied on immunoSEQ multiplex PCR, and the TCRdb table lists in-frame clones only, not all of them. That table furnishes V, J and clone size, whereas the DNA furnished D and trimming. Of 450,000 to 700,000 clones listed, 95% are singletons. Naive CD8 cells, CD45RO-negative and positively selected for CCR7, excluded terminally differentiated effector memory CD45RA+ cells. This CDR3 has 14 residues. CDR1 SGDLS and CDR2 YYNGEE come from the germline V gene. V lost 0 bases, J lost 5 bases, and 12 bases lay in between.

Material: naive CD8+ T cells sorted from blood. The sequence was obtained from a woman in her twenties or thirties in good health. The gene calls are TRBV9 and TRBJ2-7; D tentatively reads TRBD1 or TRBD2 (5 bases each). The CDR3 spells CASSVGPGSNEQYF. In DNA form, the CDR3 reads TGTGCCAGCAGCGTAGGGCCAGGGAGCAACGAGCAGTACTTC.